This T cell receptor beta chain derives from a study of early T cells in non-severe SARS-CoV-2 infection. Overall study results and limits: Anti-spike CD8 specificities were favored by VDJdb matching, whose results missed private and CD4 specificities.

This clonotype was counted a single time. What it binds is unknown. TCRdb re-called the 5' RACE reads through MiXCR, storing one row per CDR3 protein. The data contain tens of thousands of distinct CDR3 sequences, approximately 10% of them singletons. With 9 bases removed from V and 10 bases from J, the gap between germline ends came to 4 bases. Germline CDR1 and CDR2: WNHNN and SYGVQD (reference sequence). The CDR3 contains 8 residues. This TCR was recovered from an adult who was a healthcare worker with PCR-confirmed SARS-CoV-2 infection or an uninfected control (not recorded which). V usage is TRBV10-1 and J usage is TRBJ2-1; D remains unclear. Sequencing was performed on whole blood. The CDR3 bases are TGCGCCAGATGGGAGCAGTTCTTC. Its protein product is CARWEQFF.